The 20 T cell receptor beta chains in this list originate from one sample, sequenced in a study of blood T cell repertoires in COVID-19. The protocol was immunoSEQ multiplex PCR, while the TCRdb copy is restricted to in-frame clones and leaves out a portion. The sample has 200,000 to 250,000 clones, just over 85% seen once. The sequencing input was peripheral blood. Receptors originate from a man over 45 with acute or convalescent COVID-19.

CDR3 loop: CASSIVQQGQGSPLHF. The DNA for the CDR3 is TGTGCCAGTAGTATAGTTCAACAGGGCCAGGGTTCACCCCTCCACTTT. V and J are TRBV19 and TRBJ1-6; the D gene is possibly TRBD1 (6 bases). Per germline, CDR1 LNHDA and CDR2 SQIVND (reference sequence). Trimming cost V 1 base and J 9 bases, with 16 bases left between them. The CDR3 is 16 residues long.

The chain combines TRBV19 with TRBJ1-5, with D possibly being TRBD1 (5 bases). The CDR3 runs to 15 residues. Trimming removed 4 bases from V and 3 bases from J, with 13 bases in between. Germline loops: CDR1 LNHDA, CDR2 SQIVND (reference sequence). CDR3 in amino acids: CASSKVTVNNQPQHF. The CDR3, as DNA: TGTGCCAGTAGTAAGGTGACAGTAAACAATCAGCCCCAGCATTTT.

This chain joins TRBV29-1 and TRBJ2-5; D gene ambiguous. Germline loops: CDR1 SQVTM, CDR2 ANQGSEA. The length of the CDR3 is 14 residues. V lost 4 bases, J lost 1 base, and 13 bases lay in between. Here the CDR3 reads CSVASGTFQETQYF. Written as DNA, the CDR3 is TGCAGCGTTGCTTCAGGCACCTTCCAAGAGACCCAGTACTTC.

This sequence joins TRBV3-1 (or the pseudogene TRBV3-2) and TRBJ2-7; 9 bases map to TRBD1. Losses at the gene ends were 1 base for V and 4 bases for J; bases not matched to a gene: 5. The CDR3 contains 15 residues. Germline CDR1 is LGHDT and CDR2 is YNNKEL (reference sequence). CDR3 nucleotides: TGTGCCAGCAGCCAAGTCGGGACAGGGCAATACGAGCAGTACTTC. Translating it yields CASSQVGTGQYEQYF.

This clone was seen just once. This chain connects TRBV5-8 to TRBJ1-2; D unresolved. V was trimmed by 4 bases and J by 6 bases, leaving 13 bases between them. This CDR3 spans 13 amino acids. Germline CDR1 SGHTS, CDR2 YDEGEE. As DNA, the CDR3 is TGTGCCAGCAGCCCTGGACTGGCCCATGGCTACACCTTC. It specifies CASSPGLAHGYTF.

This chain connects TRBV28 to TRBJ1-1; TRBD1 matches at 8 bases. Trimming took 6 bases from V and 6 from J; bases not matched to a gene: 6. This CDR3 comprises 13 residues. Germline CDR1 MDHEN, CDR2 SYDVKM. CDR3 residues: CASSSQGAPEAFF. In nucleotides, the CDR3 is TGTGCCAGCAGCTCCCAGGGGGCCCCTGAAGCTTTCTTT.

The CDR3 sequence: CASSQEKGAWSPLHF. CDR3 nucleotide sequence: TGCGCCAGCAGCCAAGAAAAAGGGGCTTGGTCACCCCTCCACTTT. The chain has TRBV4-1 and TRBJ1-6; TRBD1 might be the D (5 bases). The CDR3 sequence is 15 residues long. CDR1 and CDR2 (germline): MGHRA, YSYEKL. V gave up 0 bases and J gave up 10 bases, with 13 bases separating them.

The chain has TRBV11-2 and TRBJ2-5; 10 bases are a match to TRBD1. The CDR3 consists of 17 residues. V dropped 5 bases and J dropped 5; count of bases not matched to a gene: 14. In germline, CDR1 is SGHAT, CDR2 FQNNGV. The CDR3 DNA sequence: TGTGCCAGCAGCCCCCGAACCGGGACAGGGGTGGGGGAGACCCAGTACTTC. Protein sequence: CASSPRTGTGVGETQYF. The full variable domain, rest sourced from reference TRBV11-2 and TRBJ2-5, is EAGVAQSPRYKIIEKRQSVAFWCNPISGHATLYWYQQILGQGPKLLIQFQNNGVVDDSQLPKDRFSAERLKGVDSTLKIQPAKLEDSAVYLCASSPRTGTGVGETQYFGPGTRLLVL.

V gene TRBV11-2 combines with J gene TRBJ2-2; D not certain. The CDR3 has 14 amino acids. CDR1 and CDR2 (germline): SGHAT, FQNNGV. Trimming cost V 4 bases and J 7 bases, with 13 bases left between them. Written as DNA, the CDR3 is TGTGCCAGCAGCTCGCAGTCGGGTGACGGGGAGCTGTTTTTT. Protein sequence: CASSSQSGDGELFF.

The chain has TRBV18 and TRBJ1-6; D is perhaps TRBD1 (6 bases). The CDR3 consists of 17 residues. Germline CDR1 reads KGHSH; CDR2 reads LQKENI. Trimming left V 1 base short and J 4 bases short, with 14 bases between. CDR3 bases: TGTGCCAGCTCACCACTGGGCCGAACAGGGTATAATTCACCCCTCCACTTT. This sequence encodes CASSPLGRTGYNSPLHF.

The chain's CDR3 is CASSTGQLATNEKLFF. CDR3 nucleotide sequence: TGTGCCAGCTCAACCGGACAGTTAGCAACTAATGAAAAACTGTTTTTT. The rearrangement links TRBV18 to TRBJ1-4; possibly TRBD1 for D (6 bases). From germline, CDR1 is KGHSH and CDR2 LQKENI. V was cut by 5 bases and J by 0 bases, with 13 bases left in between. There are 16 residues in the CDR3. Looking up the rest from reference TRBV18 and TRBJ1-4 gives the full variable domain: NAGVMQNPRHLVRRRGQEARLRCSPMKGHSHVYWYRQLPEEGLKFMVYLQKENIIDESGMPKERFSAEFPKEGPSILRIQQVVRGDSAAYFCASSTGQLATNEKLFFGSGTQLSVL.

This clone showed up just a few times. The chain combines TRBV11-2 with TRBJ1-3; D perhaps matches TRBD1 (5 bases). Germline CDR1 and CDR2: SGHAT and FQNNGV. V was pared by 6 bases and J by 8 bases, with 23 bases between. This CDR3 is built from 16 residues. The CDR3 is CASRPFTGLGTDTIYF. The CDR3 DNA reads as TGTGCCAGCAGGCCATTTACGGGACTTGGAACCGACACCATATATTTT.

Written as DNA, the CDR3 is TGTGCCATCGCGGATAGCGGGGGTGACACGACCTACGAGCAGTACTTC. Translated: CAIADSGGDTTYEQYF. The chain recombines TRBV10-3 with TRBJ2-7, with TRBD2 matching over 9 bases. Germline assignment: CDR1 ENHRY and CDR2 SYGVKD. The J segment lost 2 bases and the V segment lost 8 bases, leaving 13 bases of the junction unmatched. The CDR3 consists of 16 residues.

The DNA for the CDR3 is TGTGCCAGCAGTTACAGTAGCAGGGGGGCCGGGGAGCTGTTTTTT. As protein: CASSYSSRGAGELFF. The rearrangement joins TRBV6-5 to TRBJ2-2, with D possibly being TRBD1 (7 bases). With 2 bases removed from V and 6 bases from J, the gap between germline ends came to 13 bases. Germline loops: CDR1 MNHEY, CDR2 SVGAGI. This CDR3 has 15 residues.

V and J are TRBV11-2 and TRBJ2-7; weak D call: TRBD1 (5 bases). Per the germline V gene, CDR1 is SGHAT and CDR2 is FQNNGV. The length of the CDR3 is 14 residues. The V end lost 4 bases, the J end lost 6 bases, and 16 bases lay between the germline ends. This CDR3 is CASSSNRRQGEQYF. DNA for the CDR3: TGTGCCAGCAGCTCTAATCGTAGGCAGGGCGAGCAGTACTTC.

The chain employs TRBV9 and TRBJ2-7; 7 bases are a match to TRBD1. In germline, CDR1 is SGDLS, CDR2 YYNGEE. The V segment lost 3 bases and the J segment 1 base; nucleotides outside the gene matches: 4. The CDR3 consists of 14 residues. As DNA, the CDR3 is TGTGCCAGCAGCGCCCAGGGACAGTCCTACGAGCAGTACTTC. It specifies CASSAQGQSYEQYF.

The V gene is TRBV19, the J gene TRBJ1-5; 9 bases are a match to TRBD1. J gave up 0 bases and V 5 bases, and 8 bases lay outside the gene matches. Germline CDR1 reads LNHDA; CDR2 reads SQIVND (reference sequence). The CDR3 spans 17 residues. This CDR3 is CASSPGQGLYSNQPQHF. In DNA form, the CDR3 reads TGTGCCAGTAGTCCGGGACAGGGACTGTATAGCAATCAGCCCCAGCATTTT.

The chain has TRBV6-5 and TRBJ2-7; perhaps TRBD2 as D (5 bases). Germline loops: CDR1 MNHEY, CDR2 SVGAGI. The CDR3 covers 14 residues. The V and J ends lost 6 bases and 0 bases respectively, with 12 bases between them. The CDR3 region is CASRVSRGSYEQYF. Written as DNA, the CDR3 is TGTGCCAGCAGGGTTTCTCGGGGCTCCTACGAGCAGTACTTC.

The chain couples TRBV11-3 to TRBJ2-2; TRBD1 matches 10 bases. Germline CDR1 SGHNT, CDR2 YENEEA. The ends lost 3 bases at V and 5 bases at J; junction bases unmatched: 12. This CDR3 spans 18 amino acids. CDR3 sequence: CASSLGRRGTGDTGELFF. CDR3 bases: TGTGCCAGCAGCTTGGGCCGCCGTGGGACAGGGGATACCGGGGAGCTGTTTTTT.

The chain links TRBV7-9 to TRBJ1-1; 9 bases match TRBD1. The CDR3 contains 14 residues. V gave up 1 base and J gave up 4 bases; unmatched junction bases: 1. The germline V gene has CDR1 SEHNR and CDR2 FQNEAQ (reference sequence). The CDR3 protein is CASSLGDRATEAFF. The CDR3 nucleotides read TGTGCCAGCAGCTTAGGGGACAGGGCCACTGAAGCTTTCTTT.